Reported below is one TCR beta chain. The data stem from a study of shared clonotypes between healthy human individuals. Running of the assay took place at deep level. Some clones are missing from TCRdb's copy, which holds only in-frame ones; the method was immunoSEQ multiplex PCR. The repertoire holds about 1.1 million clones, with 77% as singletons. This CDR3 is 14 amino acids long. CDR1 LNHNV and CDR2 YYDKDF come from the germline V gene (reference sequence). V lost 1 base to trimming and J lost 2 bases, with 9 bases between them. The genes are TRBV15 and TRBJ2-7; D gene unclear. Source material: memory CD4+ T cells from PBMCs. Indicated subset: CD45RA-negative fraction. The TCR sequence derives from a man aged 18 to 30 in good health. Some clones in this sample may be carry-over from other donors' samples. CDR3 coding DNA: TGTGCCACCAGCAGAGTGGTTTCTCCCTACGAGCAGTACTTC. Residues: CATSRVVSPYEQYF.